The rows below give T cell receptor beta chains drawn from one sample of a study of shared clonotypes between healthy human individuals. The data were produced by immunoSEQ multiplex PCR, yet TCRdb's version contains in-frame clones alone and is incomplete. Of about 1 million clones listed, more than 60% are singletons. Source material: memory CD4+ T cells sorted from blood. These receptors were obtained from a man aged 18 to 29 in good health. Both conserved end residues are part of each CDR3. The D gene is left open where the match is weak. A row's size may be missing; if present it is once, few, many or a size class.

14 TRBJ1-1 few TRBV5-1 - TGCGCCAGCAGCCGAGGGGATGGGGGCACTGAAGCTTTCTTT CASSRGDGGTEAFF
13 TRBJ2-7 - TRBV7-3 - TGTGCCAGCAGCCTATCGGGTTCCTACGAGCAGTACTTC CASSLSGSYEQYF
13 TRBJ1-1 once TRBV6-6 - TGTGCCAGCAGTTACAGCCAGAACACTGAAGCTTTCTTT CASSYSQNTEAFF
11 TRBJ2-3 - TRBV7-8 - TGTGCCAGCAGCCCCCTGGATACGCAGTATTTT CASSPLDTQYF
16 TRBJ1-2 - TRBV5-4 TRBD1 TGTGCCAGCAGCTTGGGACTGGGACAGGGATTAGATGGCTACACCTTC CASSLGLGQGLDGYTF
16 TRBJ2-3 - TRBV5-1 TRBD2 TGCGCCAGCAGCGGGACTAGCGGGAGAGCAACAGATACGCAGTATTTT CASSGTSGRATDTQYF
16 TRBJ1-6 - TRBV5-6 TRBD1 TGTGCCAGCAGCCCGAGACAGGGGACGGGGAATTCACCCCTCCACTTT CASSPRQGTGNSPLHF
18 TRBJ2-2 few TRBV11-3 TRBD2 TGTGCCAGCAGCCGACTATCTAGCGGGGCCGAGGGCACCGGGGAGCTGTTTTTT CASSRLSSGAEGTGELFF
17 TRBJ2-7 once TRBV5-1 - TGCGCCAGCAGCTTGGCCTTGGAGAGCTCTGGGTCGTACGAGCAGTACTTC CASSLALESSGSYEQYF
18 TRBJ1-2 few TRBV18 - TGTGCCAGCTCCCTAGGCGTGGACAGCCTTGTGGGTAACTATGGCTACACCTTC CASSLGVDSLVGNYGYTF